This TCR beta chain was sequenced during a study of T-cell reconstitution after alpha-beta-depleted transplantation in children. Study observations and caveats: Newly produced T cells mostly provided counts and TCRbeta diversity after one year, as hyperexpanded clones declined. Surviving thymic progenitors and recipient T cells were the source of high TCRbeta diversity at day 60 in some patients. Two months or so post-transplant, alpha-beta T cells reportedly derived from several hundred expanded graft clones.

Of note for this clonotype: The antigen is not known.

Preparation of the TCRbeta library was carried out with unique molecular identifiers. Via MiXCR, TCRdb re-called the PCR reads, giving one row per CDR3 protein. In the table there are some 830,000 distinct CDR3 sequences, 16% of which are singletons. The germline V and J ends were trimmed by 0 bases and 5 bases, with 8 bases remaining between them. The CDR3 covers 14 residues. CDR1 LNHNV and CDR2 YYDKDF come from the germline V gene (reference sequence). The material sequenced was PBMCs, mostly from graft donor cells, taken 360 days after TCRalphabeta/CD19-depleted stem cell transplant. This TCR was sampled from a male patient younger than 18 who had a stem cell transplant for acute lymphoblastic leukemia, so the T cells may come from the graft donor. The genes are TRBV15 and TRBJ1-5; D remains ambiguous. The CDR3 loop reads CATSRDKADQPQHF. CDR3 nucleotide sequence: TGTGCCACCAGCAGAGACAAGGCGGATCAGCCCCAGCATTTT.